This T cell receptor (beta chain) originates from a study of blood T cell repertoires in COVID-19. This CDR3 is built from 19 residues. The ends were cut back, 5 bases at V and 2 bases at J, with 25 bases in the middle. CDR1 and CDR2 (germline): SGHAT, FQNNGV. Some clones are missing from TCRdb's copy, which holds only in-frame ones; the method was immunoSEQ multiplex PCR. Here the sample spans under 350,000 clones, roughly 90% being singletons. V is TRBV11-2 and J is TRBJ1-5; TRBD1 might be the D (6 bases). Sequencing was done on a sample of peripheral blood. The receptor was isolated from a man in his forties or fifties with acute or convalescent COVID-19. DNA of the CDR3: TGTGCCAGCAGCCCTCGGGGAGGGGGAGGGTCTTTGGGCAATCAGCCCCAGCATTTT. Protein: CASSPRGGGGSLGNQPQHF.